The rows below give T cell receptor beta chains drawn from one sample of a study of shared clonotypes between healthy human individuals. Libraries were prepared by immunoSEQ multiplex PCR; TCRdb keeps only in-frame clonotypes and omits some of them. The table has approximately 640,000 clones, about 90% seen once. Sequences were obtained from memory CD8+ T cells from PBMCs. These receptor sequences come from a man aged 18 to 30 in good health. Some clones in this sample may be carry-over from other donors' samples. CDR3s leave out the opening cysteine and the closing phenylalanine or tryptophan.

v_gene | CDR3aa
TRBV28 | ASSHRNIFTGADIQY
TRBV4-1 | ASSQGLAGVNEQF
TRBV7-9 | ASSPEREGRPEQY
TRBV19 | ASRSGGDVNTEAF
TRBV27 | ASSPRNMGGLGETQY
TRBV11-2 | ASSQGGLWKSDTQY
TRBV27 | ASHAGGFGNTIY
TRBV27 | ASSLAGYGTDTQY
TRBV11-2 | ASTSPRSGNTDTQY
TRBV7-2 | ASSLVGLAELYEQY
TRBV27 | ASSWGAGNYEQY
TRBV7-9 | ASSLRGGLLEYSYEQY
TRBV27 | ASSYEQY
TRBV5-1 | ASSLAWTSTDEQY
TRBV27 | ASKKTGRSQPQH
TRBV27 | ASSLSGGYPYEQY
TRBV6-1 | ASSRARREQPQH
TRBV27 | ASSLITGGHDTEAF
TRBV5-1 | ASSARGSYNEQF
TRBV13 | ASSLEGTSSYNEQF
TRBV27 | ASSLYFHPTYEQY
TRBV28 | ASSLWAETTNYGYT
TRBV28 | ASSLYRDRDTEAF
TRBV30 | AWSRYGTEIMNTEAF
TRBV16 | ASSQNSRGSGAF
TRBV7-9 | ASSFPSATNYGYT
TRBV9 | ASSVVNGELF
TRBV27 | ASSLTGTYGYT
TRBV4-1 | ASSQVSGSSYEQY
TRBV27 | ASSLNMANEKLF
TRBV7-6 | ASAPRGGGTEAF